Described below is a single T cell receptor (beta chain) sequence and its context. The assay was immunoSEQ multiplex PCR, and TCRdb's table has in-frame clones only and misses some. This table holds 15,000 to 20,000 clones, 85% to 90% found once. The data were obtained in a study of blood T cell repertoires in COVID-19. Germline-derived CDR1 and CDR2 are LGHDT and YNNKEL (reference sequence). With 5 bases clipped from V and 5 bases from J, the junction kept 6 bases outside the gene matches. The CDR3 has 13 amino acids. The chain links TRBV3-1 (or the pseudogene TRBV3-2) to TRBJ2-7, with 7 nucleotides matching TRBD1. This TCR derives from an elderly woman with COVID-19, enrolled during active disease. The sample was peripheral blood. CDR3: CASSFRDRNEQYF. CDR3 DNA: TGTGCCAGCAGCTTCCGGGACAGAAACGAGCAGTACTTC.